The 26 T cell receptor beta chains below come from one sample, sequenced in a study of blood T cell repertoires in COVID-19. Here immunoSEQ multiplex PCR was the method, and the copy in TCRdb shows in-frame clones only, minus some. The table shows roughly 100,000 clones, with about 90% occurring only once. Sequenced material: peripheral blood. The source is a human donor in a cohort sampled during active COVID-19.

V gene TRBV27 combines with J gene TRBJ2-7; D may be TRBD1 (6 bases). CDR3 length: 16 amino acids. V was trimmed by 3 bases and J by 4 bases, leaving 19 bases between them. CDR1 is MNHEY, CDR2 SMNVEV, per germline (reference sequence). CDR3 protein: CASSFSGGHKSYEQYF. The CDR3 DNA follows: TGTGCCAGCAGTTTCTCTGGGGGACATAAGTCGTACGAGCAGTACTTC.

The chain couples TRBV7-9 to TRBJ2-7, with a weak D call TRBD2 (6 bases). Germline values: CDR1 SEHNR, CDR2 FQNEAQ (reference sequence). The V gene lost 11 bases and the J gene lost 1 base, with 12 bases spanning the gap. The CDR3 consists of 12 residues. CDR3 protein: CAGGTGSYEQYF. CDR3 nucleotides: TGTGCCGGGGGGACGGGGTCCTACGAGCAGTACTTC.

V is TRBV11-2 and J is TRBJ1-1; no firm D call. V was clipped by 5 bases and J by 7 bases, with 11 bases between them. This CDR3 has 12 amino acids. Germline loops: CDR1 SGHAT, CDR2 FQNNGV. The CDR3 DNA follows: TGTGCCAGCAGCAGTACAGAGCTTGAAGCTTTCTTT. Residues: CASSSTELEAFF.

This chain links TRBV6-5 with TRBJ1-2, with D perhaps matching TRBD1 (6 bases). The length of the CDR3 is 13 residues. V was pared by 8 bases and J by 2 bases, with 12 bases between. The germline gives CDR1 MNHEY, CDR2 SVGAGI. DNA for the CDR3: TGTGCCAGCCGGAGGGGGGGCAACTATGGCTACACCTTC. Its protein product is CASRRGGNYGYTF.

The chain recombines TRBV14 with TRBJ2-1; 8 bases are a match to TRBD2. This CDR3 is 15 amino acids long. Germline V gene lookup returns CDR1 SGHDN and CDR2 FVKESK. Trimming at V came to 6 bases and at J to 2 bases, leaving 6 bases not matched to a gene. The CDR3: CASSRPGLAYNEQFF. The CDR3 nucleotides are TGTGCCAGCAGTCGCCCGGGACTAGCCTACAATGAGCAGTTCTTC.

This chain connects TRBV10-1 to TRBJ2-1; possibly TRBD1 for D (6 bases). The CDR3 runs to 15 residues. The V and J ends lost 6 bases and 6 bases respectively, with 18 bases between them. Germline assignment: CDR1 WNHNN and CDR2 SYGVQD (reference sequence). CDR3 in amino acids: CASRRTGRGANEQFF. CDR3 bases: TGCGCCAGCAGACGTACAGGGCGAGGGGCCAATGAGCAGTTCTTC.

The V call is TRBV28, the J call TRBJ1-1, with D unresolved. Germline loops: CDR1 MDHEN, CDR2 SYDVKM. The V gene lost 4 bases and the J gene lost 1 base, with 4 bases spanning the gap. This CDR3 region has 12 residues. CDR3 bases: TGTGCCAGCAGTTCCTCGAACACTGAAGCTTTCTTT. Its translation is CASSSSNTEAFF.

The chain links TRBV6-5 to TRBJ1-4; TRBD1 is a possible D gene (5 bases). This CDR3 region has 13 residues. The germline gives CDR1 MNHEY, CDR2 SVGAGI. Trimming removed 5 bases at V and 7 bases at J, with 11 bases between. The CDR3 nucleotides read TGTGCCAGCAGTCCTCGCAGGGCTGAAAAACTGTTTTTT. It translates to CASSPRRAEKLFF.

The chain links TRBV4-1 to TRBJ2-1; tentatively, D is TRBD1 (5 bases). CDR1 and CDR2 from the germline V gene are MGHRA and YSYEKL. V gave up 4 bases and J gave up 0 bases, with 13 bases separating them. The CDR3 contains 16 residues. CDR3 sequence: CASSLLLQASYNEQFF. DNA of the CDR3: TGCGCCAGCAGCCTGCTTCTACAGGCCTCCTACAATGAGCAGTTCTTC.

The rearrangement joins TRBV5-4 to TRBJ2-1, with TRBD2 identical over 7 bases. Germline CDR1 is SGHNT and CDR2 is YYREEE (reference sequence). This CDR3 is 16 amino acids long. The trim removed 0 bases at V and 8 bases at J, leaving 11 bases unmatched. CDR3 DNA: TGTGCCAGCAGCTTGGTTGGGGGAGGGCCCGTCCATGAGCAGTTCTTC. As protein: CASSLVGGGPVHEQFF.

The V gene is TRBV19, the J gene TRBJ1-4; D remains unclear. This CDR3 has 15 residues. Per the germline V gene, CDR1 is LNHDA and CDR2 is SQIVND (reference sequence). Deletions cut 3 bases from V and 2 bases from J, with 10 bases between. For the CDR3, the DNA is TGTGCCAGTAGTATTGCGGGATCGACTAATGAAAAACTGTTTTTT. This gives the protein CASSIAGSTNEKLFF.

V and J are TRBV27 and TRBJ2-7; 10 bases are a match to TRBD1. CDR1 is MNHEY and CDR2 is SMNVEV in the germline V gene (reference sequence). The length of the CDR3 is 14 residues. The V segment lost 7 bases and the J segment 6 bases; nucleotides outside the gene matches: 9. DNA for the CDR3: TGTGCCAGCACCCTGACAGGGGGCCTATCCGAGCAGTACTTC. Its translation is CASTLTGGLSEQYF.

A remark on this clone: Other DNA sequences of this sample code for an identical CDR3. The chain carries TRBV12-3 or TRBV12-4 and TRBJ1-5; D is uncertain. V was cut by 2 bases and J by 4 bases, with 6 bases left in between. This CDR3 contains 13 residues. This chain's CDR3 is CASSLRVNQPQHF. CDR3 nucleotide sequence: TGTGCCAGCAGTTTACGAGTTAATCAGCCCCAGCATTTT.

This sequence joins TRBV24-1 and TRBJ1-2, with D unresolved. The length of the CDR3 is 13 residues. CDR1 is KGHDR, CDR2 SFDVKD, per germline. V lost 0 bases, J lost 10 bases, and 11 bases lay in between. The CDR3 bases are TGTGCCACCAGTGATTTGCGCAGTCCCCACTACACCTTC. Amino acid sequence: CATSDLRSPHYTF.

This chain joins TRBV27 and TRBJ1-6; no clear D gene. With 2 bases removed from V and 7 bases from J, the gap between germline ends came to 6 bases. The CDR3 covers 13 residues. CDR1 and CDR2 (germline): MNHEY, SMNVEV (reference sequence). The CDR3 region is CASSLLLNSPLHF. The CDR3 DNA sequence: TGTGCCAGCAGTTTACTCTTGAATTCACCCCTCCACTTT.

V usage is TRBV7-3 and J usage is TRBJ2-1, with 9 nucleotides matching TRBD2. This CDR3 comprises 13 residues. The germline CDR1 and CDR2 sequences are SGHTA and FQGTGA. The J segment lost 10 bases and the V segment lost 4 bases, leaving 5 bases of the junction unmatched. The CDR3 DNA sequence: TGTGCCAGCAGCTCTCTAGCGGGAAACGAGCAGTTCTTC. It encodes CASSSLAGNEQFF.

V and J are TRBV4-1 and TRBJ2-2, with TRBD1 identical over 7 bases. The CDR3 is 15 amino acids. Germline lookup yields CDR1 MGHRA and CDR2 YSYEKL. J lost 0 bases, V lost 5 bases, and 3 bases had no gene match. CDR3 sequence reads: CASSFDRANTGELFF. The CDR3 DNA sequence: TGCGCCAGCAGCTTCGACAGGGCGAACACCGGGGAGCTGTTTTTT.

For the CDR3, the DNA is TGTGCCAGCTCACTAACGGGACAGGGGGCGACCGAGCAGTACTTC. It specifies CASSLTGQGATEQYF. The chain links TRBV18 to TRBJ2-7, with 12 bases identical to TRBD1. V was clipped by 4 bases and J by 6 bases; unmatched bases: 7. The CDR3 consists of 15 residues. Germline-derived CDR1 and CDR2 are KGHSH and LQKENI.

The chain combines TRBV7-3 with TRBJ2-1, with D unclear. Germline CDR1 is SGHTA and CDR2 is FQGTGA. Trimming left V 5 bases short and J 6 bases short, with 17 bases between. The CDR3 is made up of 15 amino acids. This chain's CDR3 is CASSLGVAEPNEQFF. The CDR3 region has the DNA TGTGCCAGCAGCCTCGGCGTTGCGGAACCCAATGAGCAGTTCTTC.

V is TRBV14 and J is TRBJ2-1, with D perhaps matching TRBD1 (7 bases). Germline CDR1 reads SGHDN; CDR2 reads FVKESK. CDR3 size: 11 residues. Trimming removed 6 bases from V and 9 bases from J, with 9 bases in between. This CDR3 reads CASREGAEQFF. The CDR3 coding sequence is TGTGCCAGCAGGGAGGGGGCTGAGCAGTTCTTC.

J is TRBJ2-3 and V is TRBV5-1, with D perhaps TRBD2 (7 bases). Trimming left V 2 bases short and J 2 bases short, with 15 bases between. The CDR3 is 16 amino acids. Germline V gives CDR1 SGHRS, CDR2 YFSETQ. DNA for the CDR3: TGCGCCAGCAGCTTCTTCGGGGGGCCGTTCACAGATACGCAGTATTTT. Protein: CASSFFGGPFTDTQYF.

The rearrangement joins TRBV7-2 to TRBJ1-6; TRBD1 agrees at 8 bases. After removal of 5 bases from V and 10 bases from J, the junction contained 4 bases not matched to a gene. This CDR3 comprises 13 residues. Looked up from germline, CDR1 is SGHTA and CDR2 is FQGNSA. CDR3 sequence (DNA): TGTGCCAGCAGCCCCGGGACAGGCTCACCCCTCCACTTT. This translates into CASSPGTGSPLHF. Using reference TRBV7-2 and TRBJ1-6 for the parts outside the CDR3, the full variable domain is GAGVSQSPSNKVTEKGKDVELRCDPISGHTALYWYRQSLGQGLEFLIYFQGNSAPDKSGLPSDRFSAERTGGSVSTLTIQRTQQEDSAVYLCASSPGTGSPLHFGNGTRLTVT.

This clone was observed once. The J gene is TRBJ2-3, the V gene TRBV7-9; 8 bases are shared with TRBD2. Germline CDR1 and CDR2: SEHNR and FQNEAQ (reference sequence). The CDR3 covers 16 residues. V trimming: 2 bases; J trimming: 3 bases; junction bases outside the gene matches: 7. The CDR3 spells CASSLFGLAGTDTQYF. The DNA of the CDR3 is TGTGCCAGCAGCTTATTCGGACTAGCTGGAACAGATACGCAGTATTTT.

This clone was detected a few times. The chain carries TRBV27 and TRBJ2-5, with D uncertain. Germline lookup yields CDR1 MNHEY and CDR2 SMNVEV (reference sequence). Trimming stripped 5 bases from V and 7 bases from J, with 8 bases between. This CDR3 spans 11 amino acids. The CDR3 DNA follows: TGTGCCAGCAGTCTCGGTGGGACCCAGTACTTC. This gives the protein CASSLGGTQYF.

DNA of the CDR3: TGTGCCAGCAGCTTGAGGAGCGCTCAAGAGCAGTTCTTC. Its translation is CASSLRSAQEQFF. The chain combines TRBV11-2 with TRBJ2-1; D unclear. V dropped 3 bases and J dropped 10 bases, with 13 bases sitting between them. This CDR3 contains 13 residues. Germline lookup yields CDR1 SGHAT and CDR2 FQNNGV.

V gene TRBV28 combines with J gene TRBJ2-5, with 12 bases lining up with TRBD2. CDR1 is MDHEN, CDR2 SYDVKM, per germline. The CDR3 spans 17 residues. The V gene end was trimmed by 4 bases and the J gene end by 1 base; junction bases not matched to a gene: 7. This chain's CDR3 is CASSSGLAGRAQETQYF. DNA of the CDR3: TGTGCCAGCAGTTCCGGACTAGCGGGACGGGCCCAAGAGACCCAGTACTTC.